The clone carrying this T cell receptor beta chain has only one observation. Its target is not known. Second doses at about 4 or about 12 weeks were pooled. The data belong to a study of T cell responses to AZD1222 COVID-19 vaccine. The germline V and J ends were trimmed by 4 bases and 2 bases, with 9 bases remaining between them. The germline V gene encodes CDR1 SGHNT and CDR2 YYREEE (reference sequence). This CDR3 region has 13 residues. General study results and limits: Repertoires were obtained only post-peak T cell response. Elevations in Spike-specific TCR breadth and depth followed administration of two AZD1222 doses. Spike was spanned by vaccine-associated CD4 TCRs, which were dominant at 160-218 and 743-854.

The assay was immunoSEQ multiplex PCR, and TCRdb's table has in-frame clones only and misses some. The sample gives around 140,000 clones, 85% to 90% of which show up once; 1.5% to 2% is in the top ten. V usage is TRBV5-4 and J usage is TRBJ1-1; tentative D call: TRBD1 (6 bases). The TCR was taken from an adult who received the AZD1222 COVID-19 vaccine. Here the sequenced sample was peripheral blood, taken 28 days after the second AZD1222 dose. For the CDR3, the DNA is TGTGCCAGCAGCAGGACAGTAAACACTGAAGCTTTCTTT. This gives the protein CASSRTVNTEAFF.